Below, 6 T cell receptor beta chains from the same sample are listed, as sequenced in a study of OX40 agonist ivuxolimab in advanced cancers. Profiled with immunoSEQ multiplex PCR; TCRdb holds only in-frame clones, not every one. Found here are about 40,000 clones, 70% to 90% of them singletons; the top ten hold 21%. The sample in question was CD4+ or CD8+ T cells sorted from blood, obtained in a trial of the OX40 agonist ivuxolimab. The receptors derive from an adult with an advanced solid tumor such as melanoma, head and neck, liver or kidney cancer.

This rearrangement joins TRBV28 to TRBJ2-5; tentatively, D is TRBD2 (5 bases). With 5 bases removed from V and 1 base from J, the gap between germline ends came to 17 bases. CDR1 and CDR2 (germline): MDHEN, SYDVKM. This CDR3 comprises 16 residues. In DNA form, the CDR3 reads TGTGCCAGCAGTCGGGCTCTACGAAGCGGCCAAGAGACCCAGTACTTC. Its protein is CASSRALRSGQETQYF.

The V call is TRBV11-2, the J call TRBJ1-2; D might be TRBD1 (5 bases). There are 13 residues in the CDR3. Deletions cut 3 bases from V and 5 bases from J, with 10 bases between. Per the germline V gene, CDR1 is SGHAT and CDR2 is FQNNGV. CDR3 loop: CASSLGGDYGYTF. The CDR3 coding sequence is TGTGCCAGCAGCTTGGGGGGTGATTATGGCTACACCTTC.

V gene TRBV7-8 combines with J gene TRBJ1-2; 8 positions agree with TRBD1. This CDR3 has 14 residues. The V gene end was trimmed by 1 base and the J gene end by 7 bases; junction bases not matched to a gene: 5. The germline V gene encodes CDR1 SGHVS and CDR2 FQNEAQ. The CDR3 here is CASSLGQGSVGYTF. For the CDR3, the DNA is TGTGCCAGCAGCTTAGGACAGGGGTCGGTTGGCTACACCTTC.

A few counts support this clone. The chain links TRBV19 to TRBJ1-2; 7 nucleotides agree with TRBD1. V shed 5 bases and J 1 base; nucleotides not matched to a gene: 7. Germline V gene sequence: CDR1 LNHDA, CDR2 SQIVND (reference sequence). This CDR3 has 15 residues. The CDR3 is CASSRDRERNYGYTF. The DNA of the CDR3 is TGTGCCAGTAGTCGCGACAGGGAACGTAACTATGGCTACACCTTC.

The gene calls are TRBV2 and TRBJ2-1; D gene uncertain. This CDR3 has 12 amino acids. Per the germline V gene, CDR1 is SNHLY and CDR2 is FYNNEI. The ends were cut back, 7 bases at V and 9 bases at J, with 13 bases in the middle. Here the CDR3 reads CASNIGDGEQFF. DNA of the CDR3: TGTGCCAGCAATATAGGTGATGGTGAGCAGTTCTTC.

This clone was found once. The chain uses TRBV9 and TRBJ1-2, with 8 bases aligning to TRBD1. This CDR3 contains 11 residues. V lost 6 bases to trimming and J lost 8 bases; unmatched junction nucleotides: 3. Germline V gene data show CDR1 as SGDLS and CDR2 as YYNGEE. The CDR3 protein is CASTTGGGYTF. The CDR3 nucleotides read TGTGCCAGCACCACAGGGGGAGGCTACACCTTC. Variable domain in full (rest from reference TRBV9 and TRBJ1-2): DSGVTQTPKHLITATGQRVTLRCSPRSGDLSVYWYQQSLDQGLQFLIQYYNGEERAKGNILERFSAQQFPDLHSELNLSSLELGDSALYFCASTTGGGYTFGSGTRLTVV.